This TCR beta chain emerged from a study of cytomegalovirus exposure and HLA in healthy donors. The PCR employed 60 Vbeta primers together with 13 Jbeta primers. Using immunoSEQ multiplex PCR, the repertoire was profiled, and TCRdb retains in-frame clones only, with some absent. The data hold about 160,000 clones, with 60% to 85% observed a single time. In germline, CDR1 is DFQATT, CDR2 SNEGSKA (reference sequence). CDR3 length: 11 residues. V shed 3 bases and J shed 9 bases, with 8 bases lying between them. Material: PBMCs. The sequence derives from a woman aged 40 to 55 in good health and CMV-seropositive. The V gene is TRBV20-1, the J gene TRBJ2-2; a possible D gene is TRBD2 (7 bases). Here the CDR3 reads CSARRGRELFF. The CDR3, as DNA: TGCAGTGCTAGGCGGGGGCGGGAGCTGTTTTTT.